This T cell receptor beta chain derives from a study of blood T cell repertoires in COVID-19. Study context: Donors in the United States, Italy and Spain gave samples during acute or convalescent COVID-19. From T cells, B-cell-depleted T cells, or PBMCs came the material, which was cDNA or gDNA.

Original processing notes: Amplifying reference gene primers gave estimates of nucleated cell counts. Sequenced by immunoSEQ multiplex PCR; TCRdb stores in-frame clones only, minus some. Clonal size and the V and J genes are those of that table, whereas D and trimming came from the DNA. This repertoire shows just under 350,000 clones, around 80% found once; its top ten account for almost 3%. The V gene end was trimmed by 5 bases and the J gene end by 2 bases; junction bases not matched to a gene: 7. Germline assignment: CDR1 GTSNPN and CDR2 SVGIG (reference sequence). CDR3 length: 15 amino acids. The sample was peripheral blood. The chain combines TRBV30 with TRBJ2-2, with 8 nucleotides matching TRBD2. This TCR was recovered from a young man with active or convalescent COVID-19. CDR3 sequence: CAWRGGGHNTGELFF. The CDR3, as DNA: TGTGCCTGGCGGGGCGGGGGGCATAACACCGGGGAGCTGTTTTTT.